A single sample is the source of the 11 T cell receptor beta chains below, sequenced in a study of T cells in Graves' hyperthyroidism and ophthalmopathy. Template material for amplifying TCR beta CDR3 regions consisted of RNA transcripts. A first-round RT-PCR of the TCR CDR3 used the HTBI primer set. MiXCR, run by TCRdb on the multiplex PCR reads, gives a single entry per CDR3 protein. The sample lists about 300,000 distinct CDR3 sequences, roughly a fifth occurring once. The sequenced sample consisted of blood. The receptors derive from a man aged 50-59 years with Graves' ophthalmopathy.

This clonotype was seen ten or more times. J is TRBJ2-3 and V is TRBV2, with 9 bases aligning to TRBD2. Unmatched junction bases numbered 16, after V lost 5 bases and J lost 4 bases. Germline V gene data show CDR1 as SNHLY and CDR2 as FYNNEI. CDR3 size: 18 residues. The CDR3 sequence: CASSPPGGLAGKADTQYF. CDR3 nucleotides: TGTGCCAGCAGTCCACCTGGTGGGCTAGCGGGAAAAGCAGATACGCAGTATTTT.

V gene TRBV7-9 combines with J gene TRBJ2-1, with TRBD2 as a possible D gene (5 bases). The CDR3 contains 13 residues. Germline V gene sequence: CDR1 SEHNR, CDR2 FQNEAQ (reference sequence). Trimming removed 5 bases at V and 3 bases at J, with 8 bases between. The CDR3, as DNA: TGTGCCAGCAGCCGTCGGGACTACAATGAGCAGTTCTTC. This encodes CASSRRDYNEQFF.

This clonotype was detected many times. This sequence joins TRBV12-3 or TRBV12-4 and TRBJ2-7, with D perhaps TRBD1 (8 bases). The CDR3 is 17 amino acids. The V end was cut by 7 bases, the J end by 4 bases, with 26 bases between. The CDR3 loop reads CASTRTGNPSGPYEQYF. The DNA of the CDR3 is TGTGCCAGCACCAGGACAGGGAACCCTAGCGGACCGTACGAGCAGTACTTC.

The chain recombines TRBV9 with TRBJ2-1; TRBD2 matches 10 bases. V shed 4 bases and J 5 bases; nucleotides not matched to a gene: 6. This CDR3 is built from 15 residues. In germline, CDR1 is SGDLS, CDR2 YYNGEE. In DNA, the CDR3 is TGTGCCAGCAGCCCGGGACTAGCGACGAACAATGAGCAGTTCTTC. Translating gives CASSPGLATNNEQFF.

This clonotype was found many times. The genes are TRBV3-1 and TRBJ2-7; D unresolved. The CDR3 totals 14 residues. Trimming pared 0 bases from V and 6 bases from J, leaving 12 bases between. Per the germline V gene, CDR1 is LGHDT and CDR2 is YNNKEL (reference sequence). CDR3 protein: CASSQELHHPEQYF. The DNA for the CDR3 is TGTGCCAGCAGCCAAGAGCTCCACCATCCCGAGCAGTACTTC.

V gene TRBV19 combines with J gene TRBJ2-7; D not resolved. Trimming pared 0 bases from V and 0 bases from J, leaving 6 bases between. CDR1 and CDR2 (germline): LNHDA, SQIVND (reference sequence). CDR3 length: 14 residues. The CDR3 here is CASSIEGISYEQYF. DNA for the CDR3: TGTGCCAGTAGTATAGAAGGGATCTCCTACGAGCAGTACTTC.

This clonotype was observed a few times. The rearrangement uses TRBV20-1 and TRBJ1-1; 11 bases are shared with TRBD1. Germline assignment: CDR1 DFQATT and CDR2 SNEGSKA (reference sequence). J lost 5 bases, V lost 3 bases, and 5 bases had no gene match. The CDR3 spans 14 residues. The CDR3 nucleotides are TGCAGTGCTAGGGACAGGGGGCGATGGACTGAAGCTTTCTTT. Translation: CSARDRGRWTEAFF.

This clonotype occurred a few times. The chain uses TRBV18 and TRBJ2-2; D unclear. Germline V CDR1 and CDR2: KGHSH, LQKENI. V was clipped by 0 bases and J by 0 bases, with 11 bases between them. CDR3 length equals 17 residues. CDR3 DNA: TGTGCCAGCTCACCACCGAGAGACCTTCCGAACACCGGGGAGCTGTTTTTT. Translation: CASSPPRDLPNTGELFF.

This clonotype has at least ten counts. This chain links TRBV7-2 with TRBJ2-1, with TRBD2 as a possible D gene (6 bases). The germline CDR1 and CDR2 sequences are SGHTA and FQGNSA. V was cut by 1 base and J by 10 bases, with 11 bases left in between. This CDR3 spans 13 amino acids. The CDR3 sequence is CASSLDYAGEQFF. The DNA of the CDR3 is TGTGCCAGCAGCTTAGATTACGCGGGAGAGCAGTTCTTC.

This clonotype was seen just once. This sequence joins TRBV25-1 and TRBJ2-7; the match to TRBD1 covers 9 bases. The J segment lost 2 bases and the V segment lost 4 bases, leaving 6 bases of the junction unmatched. The germline V gene has CDR1 MGHDK and CDR2 SYGVNS. CDR3 size: 15 residues. The CDR3 spells CASSAPGQGTYEQYF. The CDR3 bases are TGTGCCAGCAGTGCTCCGGGACAGGGTACCTACGAGCAGTACTTC.

This clonotype was found once. V and J are TRBV7-9 and TRBJ2-3; 11 positions agree with TRBD1. Germline-derived CDR1 and CDR2 are SEHNR and FQNEAQ (reference sequence). This CDR3 contains 20 residues. V was clipped by 5 bases and J by 3 bases; unmatched bases: 19. Here the CDR3 reads CASSPRTGGIREGLTDTQYF. The CDR3 DNA is TGTGCCAGCAGCCCCCGGACAGGGGGCATTCGGGAGGGCCTTACAGATACGCAGTATTTT.